The 6 T cell receptor beta chains listed next were all sequenced from one sample in a study of CD8 T cells in ankylosing spondylitis. TCRdb re-derived calls from the 5' RACE reads in MiXCR, one entry per CDR3 protein. The sample includes under 300,000 distinct CDR3 sequences, 18% of them seen just once. Sequencing used blood, either unsorted or a sorted T cell fraction (not recorded which). The source is a male donor with ankylosing spondylitis or in good health (not recorded which).

This clonotype was seen at least ten times. The chain employs TRBV6-1 and TRBJ2-7; no definite D call. The V end was cut by 5 bases, the J end by 6 bases, with 11 bases between. This CDR3 contains 12 residues. Germline V gene sequence: CDR1 MNHNS, CDR2 SASEGT. Here the CDR3 reads CASSPPPGEQYF. As DNA, the CDR3 is TGTGCCAGCAGTCCACCACCCGGCGAGCAGTACTTC.

This clonotype was seen only a few times. The rearrangement uses TRBV7-8 and TRBJ2-7; D is unresolved. The germline V and J ends were trimmed by 1 base and 0 bases, with 13 bases remaining between them. The CDR3 extends over 16 amino acids. CDR1 and CDR2 (germline): SGHVS, FQNEAQ. This CDR3 is CASSLGRLVNSYEQYF. CDR3 nucleotides: TGTGCCAGCAGCTTAGGAAGATTAGTTAACTCCTACGAGCAGTACTTC.

This clonotype was seen a handful of times. The chain couples TRBV6-2 or TRBV6-3 to TRBJ2-3; weak D call: TRBD2 (5 bases). There are 16 residues in the CDR3. Between the trimmed V and J ends, which lost 7 bases and 4 bases, there was a span of 21 bases. Germline V gene data show CDR1 as MNHEY and CDR2 as SVGEGT. Written as DNA, the CDR3 is TGTGCCAGCAAGGGAGCGCTGGAGTTGAGACCAGATACGCAGTATTTT. Translating it yields CASKGALELRPDTQYF.

This clonotype has a handful of counts. The V gene is TRBV27, the J gene TRBJ1-2; the D is unclear. Germline CDR1 and CDR2: MNHEY and SMNVEV (reference sequence). The CDR3 has 13 amino acids. V lost 1 base to trimming and J lost 8 bases, with 11 bases between them. In DNA form, the CDR3 reads TGTGCCAGCAGTTTATGGGAGGGCACAGGCTACACCTTC. Encoded protein: CASSLWEGTGYTF.

This clonotype was counted a few times. The CDR3 reads CASSTGLGYGYTF. The CDR3 nucleotides read TGTGCCAGCAGTACCGGGCTTGGCTATGGCTACACCTTC. The genes are TRBV12-3 or TRBV12-4 and TRBJ1-2; D gene uncertain. Trimming stripped 5 bases from V and 4 bases from J, with 11 bases between. The CDR3 consists of 13 residues.

This clonotype has just a few counts. The gene calls are TRBV7-9 and TRBJ2-1; unclear D gene. Trimming removed 5 bases from V and 8 bases from J, with 22 bases in between. Germline CDR1 SEHNR, CDR2 FQNEAQ (reference sequence). The length of the CDR3 is 16 residues. The CDR3 protein is CASSPPETPPYYEQFF. In DNA form, the CDR3 reads TGTGCCAGCAGCCCCCCGGAAACCCCGCCTTACTATGAGCAGTTCTTC.